One and the same sample provided the 8 T cell receptor beta chains below, sequenced in a study of shared clonotypes between healthy human individuals (dated by TCRdb to the early 2020s). Library generation was performed with the immunoSEQ multiplex PCR assay. TCRdb holds this immuneACCESS table with in-frame rearrangements only. Some clones are missing; in checked studies, unresolved V genes explain under half, and the rest has no known cause. This sample comprises about 580,000 clones, roughly 98% of them detected only once. The ten largest clones add up to 0.25% to 0.35% of the sample. For the CD8 naive samples, CD45RO-negative cells were positively selected for CCR7, yielding a CD45RA+CCR7+ population from which TemRA cells were excluded. Sequenced material: naive CD8+ T cells sorted from blood. The sample's cell subset or site label, in plain terms: CD45RA+CCR7+. The receptors were sampled from a man younger than 40 in good health.

The chain couples TRBV28 to TRBJ2-1; D remains unclear. The germline gives CDR1 MDHEN, CDR2 SYDVKM. Deletions cut 4 bases from V and 3 bases from J, with 16 bases between. This CDR3 region has 16 residues. In nucleotides, the CDR3 is TGTGCCAGCAGTTCGGACCCAGCTAGGGTCTACAATGAGCAGTTCTTC. It codes for CASSSDPARVYNEQFF.

This clone has a single count. V and J are TRBV5-1 and TRBJ2-7, with D hard to call. Germline CDR1 SGHRS, CDR2 YFSETQ. V was shortened by 6 bases and J by 5 bases, with 24 bases between the two germline ends. This CDR3 region has 16 residues. The CDR3 DNA reads as TGCGCCAGCAACTCCCCAGGCGAGTCCCCGTCTAACGAGCAGTACTTC. Amino acids: CASNSPGESPSNEQYF.

This chain uses TRBV14 with TRBJ2-3; perhaps TRBD1 as D (6 bases). This CDR3 contains 14 residues. The germline V and J ends were trimmed by 4 bases and 1 base, with 9 bases remaining between them. Germline V gene lookup returns CDR1 SGHDN and CDR2 FVKESK. The CDR3 region is CASSRPGGTDTQYF. CDR3 in DNA: TGTGCCAGCAGCCGACCAGGGGGCACAGATACGCAGTATTTT. Full variable domain (rest looked up from reference TRBV14 and TRBJ2-3): EAGVTQFPSHSVIEKGQTVTLRCDPISGHDNLYWYRRVMGKEIKFLLHFVKESKQDESGMPNNRFLAERTGGTYSTLKVQPAELEDSGVYFCASSRPGGTDTQYFGPGTRLTVL.

The CDR3 DNA follows: TGTGCCAGCAGCCGATCGGGGAGCAATCAGCCCCAGCATTTT. Its translation is CASSRSGSNQPQHF. V gene TRBV9 combines with J gene TRBJ1-5; D gene unclear. This CDR3 is built from 14 residues. Germline V gives CDR1 SGDLS, CDR2 YYNGEE. Trimming shortened V by 4 bases and J by 1 base, and 9 bases separated the two germline ends. The full variable domain, rest sourced from reference TRBV9 and TRBJ1-5, is DSGVTQTPKHLITATGQRVTLRCSPRSGDLSVYWYQQSLDQGLQFLIQYYNGEERAKGNILERFSAQQFPDLHSELNLSSLELGDSALYFCASSRSGSNQPQHFGDGTRLSIL.

The rearrangement joins TRBV4-2 to TRBJ2-6, with 12 bases matching TRBD1. CDR3 length equals 20 residues. Germline V gene lookup returns CDR1 LGHNA and CDR2 YNFKEQ. Germline trimming cut 2 bases from V and 2 bases from J; bases unmatched to any gene: 10. CDR3 region: CASSQPKGTGGFAGANVLTF. CDR3 DNA: TGTGCCAGCAGCCAACCCAAAGGGACAGGGGGCTTTGCTGGGGCCAACGTCCTGACTTTC.

J is TRBJ2-7 and V is TRBV29-1, with 9 bases aligning to TRBD2. The germline V gene encodes CDR1 SQVTM and CDR2 ANQGSEA. The CDR3 runs to 16 residues. J gave up 4 bases and V 4 bases, and 14 bases lay outside the gene matches. In DNA form, the CDR3 reads TGCAGCGTTGTGGGGCCAAGCGGGAGGCTTAGTTACGAGCAGTACTTC. Translation gives CSVVGPSGRLSYEQYF.

The genes are TRBV27 and TRBJ2-5, with 9 nucleotides matching TRBD1. CDR1 is MNHEY, CDR2 SMNVEV, per germline (reference sequence). The CDR3 has 17 residues. V lost 8 bases, J lost 4 bases, and 17 bases stayed unmatched. CDR3 sequence reads: CASRPLGQGLVGETQYF. The CDR3, as DNA: TGTGCCAGCCGGCCCCTGGGACAGGGATTGGTGGGAGAGACCCAGTACTTC.

The J gene is TRBJ2-1, the V gene TRBV29-1; TRBD2 matches at 12 bases. V lost 3 bases to trimming and J lost 10 bases; unmatched junction nucleotides: 7. The germline V gene has CDR1 SQVTM and CDR2 ANQGSEA. CDR3 length equals 14 residues. The CDR3 DNA reads TGCAGCGTTGAGAAGACTAGCGGGAGTCTGGAGCAGTTCTTC. Amino acids: CSVEKTSGSLEQFF.